These T cell receptor beta chains were read from a single sample in a study of blood T cells in healthy people across ages. Via MiXCR, TCRdb re-called the 5' RACE reads, giving one row per CDR3 protein. Altogether approximately 400,000 distinct CDR3 sequences are present, approximately 51% being singletons, with the ten largest covering 51%. Specimen: blood. The receptors stem from a man aged 55 to 70 in good health. CDR3s include the opening cysteine and the closing phenylalanine or tryptophan. A D gene is named only where the DNA matches it firmly. Rows may omit the clone size; those that give it use once, few, many or a size class.

size | J | D | V | DNA | CDR3
few | TRBJ1-6 | TRBD1 | TRBV6-5 | TGTGCCAGCAGTTACTGGGGACAGATTAATTCACCCCTCCACTTT | CASSYWGQINSPLHF
. | TRBJ1-1 | TRBD1 | TRBV20-1 | TGCAGTGCTAGGGACTTCGACAGGGGGGGCACTGAAGCTTTCTTT | CSARDFDRGGTEAFF
. | TRBJ1-5 | . | TRBV28 | TGTGCCAGCAGTTCGGGCGGGGGCTCTGATCAGCCCCAGCATTTT | CASSSGGGSDQPQHF
. | TRBJ2-1 | TRBD2 | TRBV15 | TGTGCCACCAGCCCGGGACTAGTTTATGAGCAGTTCTTC | CATSPGLVYEQFF
few | TRBJ2-7 | . | TRBV6-5 | TGTGCCAGCAGTTACGACAGTATAATACGGGAGCAGTACTTC | CASSYDSIIREQYF
few | TRBJ2-5 | . | TRBV7-2 | TGTGCCAGCAGCCTAGACTATACGGCGCAGTACTTC | CASSLDYTAQYF
. | TRBJ2-7 | TRBD2 | TRBV24-1 | TGTGCCACCAGTGACGGGAGGGGGAGCTCCTACGAGCAGTACTTC | CATSDGRGSSYEQYF
. | TRBJ2-5 | . | TRBV5-5 | TGTGCCAGCAGCGAAGGGACGGCCCAAGAGACCCAGTACTTC | CASSEGTAQETQYF
few | TRBJ2-7 | . | TRBV14 | TGTGCCAGCAGCCGTTTGGGGGTAGGTTCCTACGAGCAGTACTTC | CASSRLGVGSYEQYF
few | TRBJ1-4 | . | TRBV7-9 | TGTGCCAGCAGCCTCCTAACGGGGAAACTGTTTTTT | CASSLLTGKLFF
many | TRBJ1-2 | TRBD1 | TRBV27 | TGTGCCAGCAGTTTATGGGCAGGGGGGCATATAGGGTATGGCTACACCTTC | CASSLWAGGHIGYGYTF
few | TRBJ2-3 | TRBD1 | TRBV6-5 | TGTGCCAGCAGTAAAACAGGGGGGAGCACAGATACGCAGTATTTT | CASSKTGGSTDTQYF
once | TRBJ1-2 | . | TRBV19 | TGTGCCAACCCCCTCGGGAAATATGGCTACACCTTC | CANPLGKYGYTF
. | TRBJ2-3 | TRBD2 | TRBV20-1 | TGCAGTGCTAAGCGGGGGGATAGCACAGATACGAAGTATTTT | CSAKRGDSTDTKYF
. | TRBJ1-1 | . | TRBV29-1 | TGCAGCGTTGATGATGGGGGCACTGAAGCTTTCTTT | CSVDDGGTEAFF
once | TRBJ2-1 | . | TRBV28 | TGTGCCACCAAAGAGGGGGGCTCCTACAATGAGCAGTTCTTC | CATKEGGSYNEQFF
. | TRBJ2-3 | . | TRBV20-1 | TGCAGTGCTAGAGCTAGCGGCACAGATACGCAGTATTTT | CSARASGTDTQYF
. | TRBJ2-2 | TRBD2 | TRBV29-1 | TGCAGCGTCTTAGCGGGGGGGAGTTTCTCCACCGGGGAGCTGTTTTTT | CSVLAGGSFSTGELFF
. | TRBJ2-5 | TRBD2 | TRBV7-2 | TGTGCCAGCAGTTGGGGGAGGGTCAATGAGCAGTACTTC | CASSWGRVNEQYF
. | TRBJ1-4 | TRBD1 | TRBV20-1 | TGCAGTGCTGGGGACAGGATAAATGAAAAACTGTTTTTT | CSAGDRINEKLFF
. | TRBJ2-5 | TRBD2 | TRBV13 | TGTGCCAGCAGCCATACCGGGACTAGCGGGGAAAGCCAAGAGACCCAGTACTTC | CASSHTGTSGESQETQYF
few | TRBJ1-2 | . | TRBV6-2/TRBV6-3 | TGTGCCAGCAGTTACCGCTCGGTGGCCGATGGCTACACCTTC | CASSYRSVADGYTF
. | TRBJ2-1 | . | TRBV9 | TGTGCCAGCAGCGTAGAGACAGCCCCCGGGGAGCAGTTCTTC | CASSVETAPGEQFF
. | TRBJ1-2 | . | TRBV5-1 | TGCGCCAGCAGCTTGAGGGGGATGACAGCAACACAAGGGTATGGCTACACCTTC | CASSLRGMTATQGYGYTF
. | TRBJ2-1 | TRBD1 | TRBV20-1 | TGCAGTGCTAGGGGGACAGGACTCATGGATGAGCAGTTCTTC | CSARGTGLMDEQFF
. | TRBJ2-1 | . | TRBV6-5 | TGTGCCAGCAGCCGGGACGACCACAATGAGCAGTTCTTC | CASSRDDHNEQFF
. | TRBJ2-5 | . | TRBV5-1 | TGCGCCAGCAGCTTTCATCGGGACACAGAGACCCAGTACTTC | CASSFHRDTETQYF
. | TRBJ2-1 | TRBD2 | TRBV11-1 | TGTGCCAGCAGCCAAGGATCCGGGACTAGACCTTACGAGCAGTTCTTC | CASSQGSGTRPYEQFF
. | TRBJ2-5 | TRBD2 | TRBV20-1 | TGCAGTGCTAGGGCCCCGGGACTAGCGGCCTGGGAGACCCAGTACTTC | CSARAPGLAAWETQYF
. | TRBJ1-2 | . | TRBV30 | TGTGTCTGGAGGGACTACCGGGGCTACACCTTC | CVWRDYRGYTF
. | TRBJ2-5 | . | TRBV20-1 | TGCAGTGCCCCAGTGGGGGAAAGGCCCCTAGAGACCCAGTACTTC | CSAPVGERPLETQYF
. | TRBJ2-7 | TRBD2 | TRBV7-2 | TGTGCCAGCAGCGCCTCAGCAGGGACTAGCGGGAACTACGAGCAGTACTTC | CASSASAGTSGNYEQYF
. | TRBJ1-1 | . | TRBV29-1 | TGCAGCGCCGACAGAGGAGAGAACACTGAAGCTTTCTTT | CSADRGENTEAFF
. | TRBJ2-7 | . | TRBV7-9 | TGTGCCTGCAGCTTAGACCCTTCCCTACACGAGCAGTACTTC | CACSLDPSLHEQYF
few | TRBJ2-2 | TRBD2 | TRBV7-2 | TGTGCCAGCAGCTTAACTAGCGGGGGGGCGAACACCGGGGAGCTGTTTTTT | CASSLTSGGANTGELFF
. | TRBJ2-7 | . | TRBV6-5 | TGTGCCAGCAGTTACGTGGACGGAGCCTACGAGCAGTACTTC | CASSYVDGAYEQYF
. | TRBJ2-1 | TRBD1 | TRBV29-1 | TGCAGCGCCGAAGGGGACAGCTATCATGAGCAGTTCTTC | CSAEGDSYHEQFF
. | TRBJ1-1 | TRBD1 | TRBV6-5 | TGTGCCAGCAGGATGGACAGGACGGACACTGAAGCTTTCTTT | CASRMDRTDTEAFF
. | TRBJ2-4 | TRBD1 | TRBV19 | TGTGCCAGTAGCGAACAGGGGGTCATTCAGTACTTC | CASSEQGVIQYF
. | TRBJ2-1 | . | TRBV12-3/TRBV12-4 | TGTGCCAGCAGTTTAACTTTTAAGGGGGAGCAGTTCTTC | CASSLTFKGEQFF
. | TRBJ2-6 | . | TRBV12-3/TRBV12-4 | TGTGCCAGCAGTTTAGCGCGGGTACACTCTGGGGCCAACGTCCTGACTTTC | CASSLARVHSGANVLTF
. | TRBJ1-1 | . | TRBV12-3/TRBV12-4 | TGTGCCAGCAGTTTGGTAACCCGGGACACTGAAGCTTTCTTT | CASSLVTRDTEAFF
. | TRBJ1-4 | . | TRBV7-2 | TGTGCCAGCAGCCCAAGGCCCAATGAAAAACTGTTTTTT | CASSPRPNEKLFF
. | TRBJ2-7 | TRBD2 | TRBV28 | TGTGCCAGCAGTTTGGGACTAGCGGGGCACTCCTACGAGCAGTACTTC | CASSLGLAGHSYEQYF
few | TRBJ2-1 | . | TRBV7-2 | TGTGCCAGCAGCTCGATGACCCGGGCCAATGAGCAGTTCTTC | CASSSMTRANEQFF
once | TRBJ2-5 | TRBD2 | TRBV30 | TGTGCCACACGGGCAGCGGGGGGACAAGAGACCCAGTACTTC | CATRAAGGQETQYF